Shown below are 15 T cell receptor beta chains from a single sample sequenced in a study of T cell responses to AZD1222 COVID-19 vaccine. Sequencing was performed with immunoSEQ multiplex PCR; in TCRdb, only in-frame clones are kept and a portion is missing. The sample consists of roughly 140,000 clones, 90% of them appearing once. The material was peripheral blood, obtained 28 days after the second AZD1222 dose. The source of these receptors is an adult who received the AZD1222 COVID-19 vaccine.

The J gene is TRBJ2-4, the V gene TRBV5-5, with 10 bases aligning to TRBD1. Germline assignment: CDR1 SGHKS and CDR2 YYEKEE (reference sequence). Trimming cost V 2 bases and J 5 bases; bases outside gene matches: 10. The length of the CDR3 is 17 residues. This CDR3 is CASSFRPGQGSENIQYF. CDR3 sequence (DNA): TGTGCCAGCAGCTTCAGACCGGGACAGGGGAGCGAAAACATTCAGTACTTC. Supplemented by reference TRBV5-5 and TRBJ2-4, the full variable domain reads DAGVTQSPTHLIKTRGQQVTLRCSPISGHKSVSWYQQVLGQGPQFIFQYYEKEERGRGNFPDRFSARQFPNYSSELNVNALLLGDSALYLCASSFRPGQGSENIQYFGAGTRLSVL.

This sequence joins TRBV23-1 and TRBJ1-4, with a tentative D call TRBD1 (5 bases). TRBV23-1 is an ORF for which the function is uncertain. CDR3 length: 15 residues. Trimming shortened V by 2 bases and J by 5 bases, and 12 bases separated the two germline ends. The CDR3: CASSQNRDPNEKLFF. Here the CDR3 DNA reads TGCGCCAGCAGTCAAAACCGGGACCCGAATGAAAAACTGTTTTTT.

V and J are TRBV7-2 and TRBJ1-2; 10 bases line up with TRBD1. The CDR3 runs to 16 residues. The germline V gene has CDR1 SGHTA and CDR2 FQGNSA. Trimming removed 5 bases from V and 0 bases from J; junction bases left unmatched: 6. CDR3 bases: TGTGCCAGCAGCCCCCAGGGGACAGGGGCTAACTATGGCTACACCTTC. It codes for CASSPQGTGANYGYTF.

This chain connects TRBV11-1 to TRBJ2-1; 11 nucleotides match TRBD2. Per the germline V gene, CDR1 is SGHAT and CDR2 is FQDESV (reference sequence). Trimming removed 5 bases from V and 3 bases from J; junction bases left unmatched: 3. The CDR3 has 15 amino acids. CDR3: CASSILAGGYNEQFF. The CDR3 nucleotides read TGTGCCAGCAGCATTCTAGCGGGGGGCTACAATGAGCAGTTCTTC.

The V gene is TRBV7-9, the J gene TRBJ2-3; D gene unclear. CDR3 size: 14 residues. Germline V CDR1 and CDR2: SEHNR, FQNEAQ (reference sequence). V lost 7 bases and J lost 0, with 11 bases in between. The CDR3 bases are TGTGCCAGCAACCCAACGGTTAGCACAGATACGCAGTATTTT. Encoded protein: CASNPTVSTDTQYF.

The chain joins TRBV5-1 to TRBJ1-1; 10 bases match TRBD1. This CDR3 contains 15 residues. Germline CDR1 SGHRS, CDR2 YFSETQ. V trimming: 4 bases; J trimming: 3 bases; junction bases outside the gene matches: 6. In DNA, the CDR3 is TGCGCCAGCAGCCTACGACAGGGGGCGGACACTGAAGCTTTCTTT. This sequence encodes CASSLRQGADTEAFF.

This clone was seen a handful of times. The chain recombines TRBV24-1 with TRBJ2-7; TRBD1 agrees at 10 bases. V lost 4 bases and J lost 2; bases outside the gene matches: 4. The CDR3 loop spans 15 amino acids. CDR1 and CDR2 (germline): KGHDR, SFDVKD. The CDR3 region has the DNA TGTGCCACCAGTGACCGGGGACAGGGGCCCTACGAGCAGTACTTC. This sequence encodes CATSDRGQGPYEQYF.

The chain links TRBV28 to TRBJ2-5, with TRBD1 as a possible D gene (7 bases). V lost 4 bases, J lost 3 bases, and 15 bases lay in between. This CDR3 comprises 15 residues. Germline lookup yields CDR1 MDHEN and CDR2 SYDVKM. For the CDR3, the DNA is TGTGCCAGCAGTTCCGGGAGCAGGGGGAAAGAGACCCAGTACTTC. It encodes CASSSGSRGKETQYF.

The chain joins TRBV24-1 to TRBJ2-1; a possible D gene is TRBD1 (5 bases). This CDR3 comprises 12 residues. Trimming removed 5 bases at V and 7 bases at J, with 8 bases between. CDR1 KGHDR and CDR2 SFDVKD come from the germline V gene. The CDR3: CATSAQGNEQFF. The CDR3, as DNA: TGTGCCACCAGTGCTCAGGGTAATGAGCAGTTCTTC.

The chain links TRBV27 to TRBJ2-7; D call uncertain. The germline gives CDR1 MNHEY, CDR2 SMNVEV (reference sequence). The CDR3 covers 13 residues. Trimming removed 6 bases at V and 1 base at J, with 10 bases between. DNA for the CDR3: TGTGCCAGCAGCCTCAAGGGTTCCTACGAGCAGTACTTC. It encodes CASSLKGSYEQYF.

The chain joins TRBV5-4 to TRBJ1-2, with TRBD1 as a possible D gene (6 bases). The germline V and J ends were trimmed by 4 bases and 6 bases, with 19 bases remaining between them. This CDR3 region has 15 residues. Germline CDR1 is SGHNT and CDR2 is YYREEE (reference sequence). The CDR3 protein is CASSHFYGGGHGYTF. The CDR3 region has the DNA TGTGCCAGCAGCCACTTTTATGGAGGGGGGCATGGCTACACCTTC.

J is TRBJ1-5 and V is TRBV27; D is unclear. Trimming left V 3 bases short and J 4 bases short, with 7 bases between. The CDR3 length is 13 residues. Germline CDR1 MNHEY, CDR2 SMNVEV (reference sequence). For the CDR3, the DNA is TGTGCCAGCAGTTTGTTAGGAAATCAGCCCCAGCATTTT. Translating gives CASSLLGNQPQHF.

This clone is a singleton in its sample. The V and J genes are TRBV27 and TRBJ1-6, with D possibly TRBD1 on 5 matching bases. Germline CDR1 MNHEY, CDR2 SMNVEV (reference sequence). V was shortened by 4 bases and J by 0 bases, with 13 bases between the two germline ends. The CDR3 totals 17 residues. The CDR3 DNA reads TGTGCCAGCAGTTCCTCGGGGGGAAGCTCCTATAATTCACCCCTCCACTTT. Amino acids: CASSSSGGSSYNSPLHF.

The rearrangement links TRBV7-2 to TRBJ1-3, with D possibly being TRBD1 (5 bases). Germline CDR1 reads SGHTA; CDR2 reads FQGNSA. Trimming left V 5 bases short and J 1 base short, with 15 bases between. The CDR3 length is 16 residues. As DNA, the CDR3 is TGTGCCAGCAGCAAAGAAGCGACAGCTTCTGGAAACACCATATATTTT. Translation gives CASSKEATASGNTIYF.

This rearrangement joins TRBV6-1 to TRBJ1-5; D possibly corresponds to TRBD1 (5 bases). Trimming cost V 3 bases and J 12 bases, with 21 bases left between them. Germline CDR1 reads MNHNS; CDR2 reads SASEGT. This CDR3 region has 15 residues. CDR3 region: CASSEGRQLLNLQHF. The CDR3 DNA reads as TGTGCCAGCAGTGAGGGTCGACAGCTCCTGAACCTCCAGCATTTT.